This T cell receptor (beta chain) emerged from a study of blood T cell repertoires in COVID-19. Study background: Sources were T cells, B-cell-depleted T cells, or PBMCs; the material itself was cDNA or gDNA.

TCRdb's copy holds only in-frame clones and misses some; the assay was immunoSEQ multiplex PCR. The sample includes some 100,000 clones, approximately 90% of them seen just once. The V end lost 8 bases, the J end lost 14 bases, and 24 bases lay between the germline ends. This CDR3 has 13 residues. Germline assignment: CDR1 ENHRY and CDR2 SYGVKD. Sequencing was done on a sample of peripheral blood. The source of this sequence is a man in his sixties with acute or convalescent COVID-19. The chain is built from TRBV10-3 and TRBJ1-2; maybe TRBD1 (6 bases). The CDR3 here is CAIGGGAGPLGTF. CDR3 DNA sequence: TGTGCCATCGGAGGGGGGGCTGGACCGCTAGGGACCTTC.